These T cell receptor beta chains were read from a single sample in a study of blood T cell repertoires in COVID-19. Sequencing was performed with immunoSEQ multiplex PCR; in TCRdb, only in-frame clones are kept and a portion is missing. The sample lists approximately 260,000 clones, 89% occurring once. The sequencing sample was made of peripheral blood. These receptors originate from a woman in her 40s who had recovered from COVID-19. The CDR3 runs from the conserved cysteine through the conserved F or W. A D gene is named only where the DNA matches it firmly. Some rows mark clone size as missing; the rest say once, few, many or name a class of expanded clone.

>TRBV4-1|TRBD1|NA|TRBJ2-7
CASTTGTGGAYEQYF
TGCGCCAGTACGACCGGGACAGGGGGCGCCTACGAGCAGTACTTC
>TRBV20-1|NA|once|TRBJ1-4
CSARKRGKLFF
TGCAGTGCTAGGAAAAGGGGGAAACTGTTTTTT
>TRBV29-1|NA|NA|TRBJ2-2
CSVDSESNTGELFF
TGCAGCGTTGACTCGGAGTCGAACACCGGGGAGCTGTTTTTT
>TRBV20-1|NA|NA|TRBJ1-5
CSASEGGPQHF
TGCAGTGCTAGTGAAGGGGGGCCCCAGCATTTT
>TRBV5-1|NA|NA|TRBJ2-5
CASSLAETQYF
TGCGCCAGCAGCTTGGCTGAGACCCAGTACTTC
>TRBV7-2|TRBD2|NA|TRBJ2-1
CASSATSGRTGEQFF
TGTGCCAGCAGCGCCACTAGCGGGAGGACGGGTGAGCAGTTCTTC
>TRBV4-1|TRBD1|NA|TRBJ1-2
CASSRFLGQANYGYTF
TGCGCCAGCAGCCGATTCTTGGGACAGGCTAACTATGGCTACACCTTC
>TRBV18|NA|few|TRBJ2-1
CASSPPVRDEQFF
TGTGCCAGCTCACCTCCCGTGAGGGATGAGCAGTTCTTC
>TRBV9|TRBD2|NA|TRBJ2-3
CASSVELAGGPTDTQYF
TGTGCCAGCAGCGTAGAACTAGCGGGAGGGCCCACAGATACGCAGTATTTT
>TRBV2|TRBD1|NA|TRBJ1-1
CASITGGTEAFF
TGTGCCAGCATAACAGGGGGGACTGAAGCTTTCTTT
>TRBV18|NA|NA|TRBJ1-1
CASSPISREAFF
TGTGCCAGCTCACCGATTTCGAGAGAAGCTTTCTTT
>TRBV5-6|NA|NA|TRBJ2-4
CASSPLGVAKNIQYF
TGTGCCAGCAGCCCCCTCGGGGTAGCCAAAAACATTCAGTACTTC
>TRBV30|NA|few|TRBJ1-3
CAWSGGGTSGNTIYF
TGTGCCTGGAGTGGCGGCGGAACCTCTGGAAACACCATATATTTT
>TRBV6-5|NA|NA|TRBJ1-2
CASIESGKIGGYTF
TGTGCCAGCATCGAGTCAGGGAAAATCGGAGGCTACACCTTC
>TRBV6-5|TRBD1|NA|TRBJ2-7
CASSLTGTGGDEQYF
TGTGCCAGCAGTTTAACCGGGACAGGGGGCGACGAGCAGTACTTC
>TRBV4-1|TRBD2|NA|TRBJ2-1
CASSFLAGGSNEQFF
TGCGCCAGCAGCTTCCTCGCGGGAGGAAGTAATGAGCAGTTCTTC
>TRBV3-1/TRBV3-2|TRBD2|NA|TRBJ2-1
CASSLGGLAVYNEQFF
TGTGCCAGCAGCCTTGGTGGACTAGCGGTTTACAATGAGCAGTTCTTC
>TRBV7-2|NA|NA|TRBJ2-3
CASSQPGDSDTQYF
TGTGCCAGCAGCCAACCCGGGGACTCAGATACGCAGTATTTT
>TRBV2|TRBD1|NA|TRBJ2-7
CASSIGQGAYEQYF
TGTGCCAGCAGTATAGGACAGGGGGCCTACGAGCAGTACTTC
>TRBV7-9|TRBD2|NA|TRBJ2-1
CASSGGVSLSSYNEQFF
TGTGCCAGCTCTGGGGGGGTCAGTCTCAGCTCCTACAATGAGCAGTTCTTC
>TRBV30|NA|NA|TRBJ1-6
CAWTGQTNSPLHF
TGTGCCTGGACTGGACAGACTAATTCACCCCTCCACTTT
>TRBV27|NA|NA|TRBJ1-5
CASSSGTKTNQPQHF
TGTGCCAGCAGTTCAGGGACAAAAACCAATCAGCCCCAGCATTTT
>TRBV12-3/TRBV12-4|NA|NA|TRBJ2-7
CASSGDREVWYF
TGTGCCAGCAGTGGCGACAGGGAGGTTTGGTACTTC
>TRBV4-1|NA|NA|TRBJ1-5
CASSQVEVPGNQPQHF
TGCGCCAGCAGCCAAGTAGAGGTGCCGGGGAATCAGCCCCAGCATTTT
>TRBV4-3|NA|NA|TRBJ2-1
CASSQGEVKGANEQFF
TGCGCCAGCAGCCAAGGGGAGGTCAAGGGGGCCAATGAGCAGTTCTTC
>TRBV3-1/TRBV3-2|NA|once|TRBJ1-4
CASSQNRGTNEKLFF
TGTGCCAGCAGCCAAAATAGAGGAACTAATGAAAAACTGTTTTTT
>TRBV24-1|TRBD2|NA|TRBJ2-5
CAAASGSQETQYF
TGTGCCGCCGCTAGCGGGAGCCAAGAGACCCAGTACTTC
>TRBV28|TRBD1|NA|TRBJ2-7
CASRQGAYEQYF
TGTGCCAGCAGACAGGGGGCGTACGAGCAGTACTTC
>TRBV18|TRBD1|NA|TRBJ1-4
CASSPPLGTGVEKLFF
TGTGCCAGCTCACCGCCCCTTGGGACAGGGGTTGAAAAACTGTTTTTT
>TRBV10-3|NA|NA|TRBJ2-5
CAISDRETQYF
TGTGCCATCAGTGATCGAGAGACCCAGTACTTC
>TRBV6-4|TRBD1|NA|TRBJ1-4
CASSDLTGDNEKLFF
TGTGCCAGCAGTGACTTGACAGGGGATAATGAAAAACTGTTTTTT
>TRBV21-1|NA|NA|TRBJ1-2
CASSRQTGYTF
TGTGCCAGCAGCAGACAGACTGGCTACACCTTC
>TRBV29-1|TRBD1|NA|TRBJ1-1
CSARDRVEAFF
TGCAGCGCGCGCGACAGGGTTGAAGCTTTCTTT